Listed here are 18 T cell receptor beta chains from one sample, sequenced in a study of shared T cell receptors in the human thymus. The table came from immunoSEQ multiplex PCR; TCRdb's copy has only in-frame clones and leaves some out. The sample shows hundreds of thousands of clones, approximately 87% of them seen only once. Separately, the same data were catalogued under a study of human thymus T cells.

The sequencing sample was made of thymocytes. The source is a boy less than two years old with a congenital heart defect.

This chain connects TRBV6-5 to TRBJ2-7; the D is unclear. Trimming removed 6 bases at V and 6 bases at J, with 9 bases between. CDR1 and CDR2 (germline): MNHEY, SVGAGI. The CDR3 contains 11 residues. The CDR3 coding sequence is TGTGCCAGCAGCTCCTTCGGCGAGCAGTACTTC. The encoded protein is CASSSFGEQYF.

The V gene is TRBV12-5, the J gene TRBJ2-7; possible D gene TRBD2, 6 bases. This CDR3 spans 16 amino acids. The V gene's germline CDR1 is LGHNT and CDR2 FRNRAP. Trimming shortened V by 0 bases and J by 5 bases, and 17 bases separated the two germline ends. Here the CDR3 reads CASGLVHRRELNEQYF. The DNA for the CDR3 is TGTGCTAGTGGTTTGGTACATAGGAGGGAGCTTAACGAGCAGTACTTC.

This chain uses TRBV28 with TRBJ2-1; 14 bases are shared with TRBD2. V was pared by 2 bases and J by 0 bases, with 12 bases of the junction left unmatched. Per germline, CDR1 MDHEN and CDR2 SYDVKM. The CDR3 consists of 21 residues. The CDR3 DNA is TGTGCCAGCAGTTTAAGATTGGGACTAGCGGGAGACTTAAGCTCCTACAATGAGCAGTTCTTC. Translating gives CASSLRLGLAGDLSSYNEQFF.

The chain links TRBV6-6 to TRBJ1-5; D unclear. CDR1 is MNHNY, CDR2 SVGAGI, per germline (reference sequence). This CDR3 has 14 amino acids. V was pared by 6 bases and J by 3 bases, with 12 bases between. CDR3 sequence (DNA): TGTGCCAGCAGCCCCCGCGGACTCAATCAGCCCCAGCATTTT. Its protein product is CASSPRGLNQPQHF.

For the CDR3, the DNA is TGTGCCATCAGTGAGGTGACTAGCCCTTTCTACGAGCAGTACTTC. Its protein is CAISEVTSPFYEQYF. The genes are TRBV10-3 and TRBJ2-7, with 7 bases lining up with TRBD2. Trimming removed 2 bases from V and 3 bases from J; junction bases left unmatched: 7. Germline V lookup: CDR1 ENHRY, CDR2 SYGVKD. The CDR3 is 15 amino acids.

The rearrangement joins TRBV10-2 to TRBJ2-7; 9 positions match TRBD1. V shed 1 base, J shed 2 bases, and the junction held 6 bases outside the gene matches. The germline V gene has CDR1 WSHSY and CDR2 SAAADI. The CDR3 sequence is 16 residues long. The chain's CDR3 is CASSEWDRVSTYEQYF. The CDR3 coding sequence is TGCGCCAGCAGTGAGTGGGACAGGGTATCAACCTACGAGCAGTACTTC.

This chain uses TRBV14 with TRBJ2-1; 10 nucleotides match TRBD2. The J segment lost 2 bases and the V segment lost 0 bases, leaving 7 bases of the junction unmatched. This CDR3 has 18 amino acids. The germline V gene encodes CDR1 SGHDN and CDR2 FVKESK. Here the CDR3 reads CASSQEPPLAGAYNEQFF. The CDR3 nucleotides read TGTGCCAGCAGCCAAGAGCCCCCGCTAGCGGGAGCCTACAATGAGCAGTTCTTC. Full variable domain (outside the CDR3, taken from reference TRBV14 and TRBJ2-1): EAGVTQFPSHSVIEKGQTVTLRCDPISGHDNLYWYRRVMGKEIKFLLHFVKESKQDESGMPNNRFLAERTGGTYSTLKVQPAELEDSGVYFCASSQEPPLAGAYNEQFFGPGTRLTVL.

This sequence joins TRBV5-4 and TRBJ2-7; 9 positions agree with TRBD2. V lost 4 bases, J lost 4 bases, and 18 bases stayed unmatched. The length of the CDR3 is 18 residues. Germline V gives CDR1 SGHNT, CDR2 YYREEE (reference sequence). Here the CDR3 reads CASSRGGRLAGGTYEQYF. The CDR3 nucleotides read TGTGCCAGCAGCCGTGGGGGGAGGCTGGCGGGAGGGACGTACGAGCAGTACTTC. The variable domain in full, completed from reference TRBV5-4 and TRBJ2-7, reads ETGVTQSPTHLIKTRGQQVTLRCSSQSGHNTVSWYQQALGQGPQFIFQYYREEENGRGNFPPRFSGLQFPNYSSELNVNALELDDSALYLCASSRGGRLAGGTYEQYFGPGTRLTVT.

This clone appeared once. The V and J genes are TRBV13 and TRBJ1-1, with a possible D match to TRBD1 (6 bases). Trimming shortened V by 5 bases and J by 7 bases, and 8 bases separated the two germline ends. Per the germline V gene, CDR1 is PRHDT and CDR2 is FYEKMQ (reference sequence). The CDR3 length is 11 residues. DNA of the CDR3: TGTGCCAGCAGCCCAGGGGTTGAAGCTTTCTTT. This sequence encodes CASSPGVEAFF.

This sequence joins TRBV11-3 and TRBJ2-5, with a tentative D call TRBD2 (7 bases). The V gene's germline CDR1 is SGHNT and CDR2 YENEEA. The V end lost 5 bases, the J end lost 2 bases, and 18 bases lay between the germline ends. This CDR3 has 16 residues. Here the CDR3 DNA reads TGTGCCAGCAGCCCAGGGGTAATAGCGGGTCAAGAGACCCAGTACTTC. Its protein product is CASSPGVIAGQETQYF. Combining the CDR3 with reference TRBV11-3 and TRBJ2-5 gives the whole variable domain EAGVVQSPRYKIIEKKQPVAFWCNPISGHNTLYWYLQNLGQGPELLIRYENEEAVDDSQLPKDRFSAERLKGVDSTLKIQPAELGDSAVYLCASSPGVIAGQETQYFGPGTRLLVL.

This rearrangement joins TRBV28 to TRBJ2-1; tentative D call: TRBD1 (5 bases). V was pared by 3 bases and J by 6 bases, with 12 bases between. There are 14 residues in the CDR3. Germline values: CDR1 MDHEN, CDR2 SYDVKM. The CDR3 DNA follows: TGTGCCAGCAGTTTTGGGCAGGGTTGCAATGAGCAGTTCTTC. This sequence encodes CASSFGQGCNEQFF.

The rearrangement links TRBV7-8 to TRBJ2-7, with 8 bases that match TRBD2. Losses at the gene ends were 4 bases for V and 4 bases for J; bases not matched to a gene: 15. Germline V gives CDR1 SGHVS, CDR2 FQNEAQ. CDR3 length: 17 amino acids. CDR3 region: CASSSPLGLAEMYEQYF. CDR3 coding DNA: TGTGCCAGCAGCTCCCCCCTCGGACTAGCAGAGATGTACGAGCAGTACTTC.

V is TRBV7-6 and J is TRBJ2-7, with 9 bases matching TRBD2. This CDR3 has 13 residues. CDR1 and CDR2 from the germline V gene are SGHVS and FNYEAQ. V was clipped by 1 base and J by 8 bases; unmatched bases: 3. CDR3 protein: CASSLGLAEKQYF. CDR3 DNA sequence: TGTGCCAGCAGCTTAGGACTAGCGGAGAAGCAGTACTTC.

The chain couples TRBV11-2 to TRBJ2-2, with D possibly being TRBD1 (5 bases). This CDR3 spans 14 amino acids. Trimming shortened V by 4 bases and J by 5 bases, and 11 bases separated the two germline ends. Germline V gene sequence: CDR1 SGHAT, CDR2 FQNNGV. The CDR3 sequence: CASSSQGTTGELFF. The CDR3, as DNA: TGTGCCAGCAGCTCCCAGGGTACGACCGGGGAGCTGTTTTTT. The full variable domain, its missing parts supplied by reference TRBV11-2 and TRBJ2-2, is EAGVAQSPRYKIIEKRQSVAFWCNPISGHATLYWYQQILGQGPKLLIQFQNNGVVDDSQLPKDRFSAERLKGVDSTLKIQPAKLEDSAVYLCASSSQGTTGELFFGEGSRLTVL.

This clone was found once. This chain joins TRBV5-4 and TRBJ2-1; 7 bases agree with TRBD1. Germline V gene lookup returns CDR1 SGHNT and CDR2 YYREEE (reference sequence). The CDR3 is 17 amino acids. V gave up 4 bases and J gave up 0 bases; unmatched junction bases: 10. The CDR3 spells CASSPGQALSSYNEQFF. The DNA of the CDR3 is TGTGCCAGCAGCCCCGGACAGGCCCTAAGCTCCTACAATGAGCAGTTCTTC.

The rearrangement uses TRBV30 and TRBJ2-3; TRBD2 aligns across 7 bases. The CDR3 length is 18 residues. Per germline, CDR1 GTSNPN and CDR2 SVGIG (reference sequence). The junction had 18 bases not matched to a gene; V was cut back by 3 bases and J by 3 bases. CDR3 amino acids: CAWRGRDSSMKITDTQYF. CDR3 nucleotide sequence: TGTGCCTGGAGGGGGAGGGACTCCTCCATGAAGATTACAGATACGCAGTATTTT.

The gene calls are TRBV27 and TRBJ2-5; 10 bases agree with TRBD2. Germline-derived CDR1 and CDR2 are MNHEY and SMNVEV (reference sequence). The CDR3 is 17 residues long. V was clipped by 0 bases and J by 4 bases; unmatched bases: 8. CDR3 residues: CASSLSPSGSQGETQYF. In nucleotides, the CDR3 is TGTGCCAGCAGTTTATCCCCTAGCGGGAGTCAAGGAGAGACCCAGTACTTC.

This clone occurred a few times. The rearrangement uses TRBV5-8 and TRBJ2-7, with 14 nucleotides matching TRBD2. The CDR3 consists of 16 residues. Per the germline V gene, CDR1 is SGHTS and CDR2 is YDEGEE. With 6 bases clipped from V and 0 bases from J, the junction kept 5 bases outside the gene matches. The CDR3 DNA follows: TGTGCCAGCATCCCCGGGACTAGCGGGAGCTCCTACGAGCAGTACTTC. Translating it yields CASIPGTSGSSYEQYF.